The 7 T cell receptor beta chains given below trace back to one sample, sequenced in a study of early T cells in non-severe SARS-CoV-2 infection. In TCRdb, the 5' RACE reads were re-called with MiXCR into one record per CDR3 protein. The table shows about 83,000 distinct CDR3 sequences, with around 15% occurring only once. Sequencing was performed on whole blood. The receptors were sampled from an adult who was a healthcare worker with PCR-confirmed SARS-CoV-2 infection or an uninfected control (not recorded which).

This clonotype turned up a few times. The chain carries TRBV5-4 and TRBJ2-2; D ambiguous. The V and J ends lost 2 bases and 0 bases respectively, with 8 bases between them. There are 15 residues in the CDR3. Germline V gene sequence: CDR1 SGHNT, CDR2 YYREEE (reference sequence). CDR3 in DNA: TGTGCCAGCAGCTTAGACACCTCGAACACCGGGGAGCTGTTTTTT. This translates into CASSLDTSNTGELFF.

This clonotype came up many times. V is TRBV6-5 and J is TRBJ2-7; no clear D. V lost 2 bases, J lost 2 bases, and 7 bases lay in between. The CDR3 consists of 13 residues. Germline CDR1 reads MNHEY; CDR2 reads SVGAGI. The CDR3 bases are TGTGCCAGCAGTTACATTGGGACCTACGAGCAGTACTTC. Its protein product is CASSYIGTYEQYF.

This clonotype was observed at least ten times. CDR3 sequence reads: CASSLRTSGALTNTGELFF. CDR3 in DNA: TGTGCCAGCAGCTTACGGACTAGCGGGGCCCTAACGAACACCGGGGAGCTGTTTTTT. V usage is TRBV7-9 and J usage is TRBJ2-2; 12 nucleotides agree with TRBD2. V shed 2 bases and J 0 bases; nucleotides not matched to a gene: 7. The germline V gene encodes CDR1 SEHNR and CDR2 FQNEAQ (reference sequence). CDR3 size: 19 residues.

The V gene is TRBV12-3 or TRBV12-4, the J gene TRBJ2-3; 9 bases agree with TRBD2. Unmatched junction bases numbered 3, after V lost 4 bases and J lost 4 bases. The CDR3 totals 14 residues. Here the CDR3 DNA reads TGTGCCAGCAGTTCGGGACTAGCTCCAGATACGCAGTATTTT. This gives the protein CASSSGLAPDTQYF.

Many counts were recorded for this clonotype. The rearrangement uses TRBV2 and TRBJ2-7; D is perhaps TRBD1 (6 bases). This CDR3 spans 14 amino acids. The germline CDR1 and CDR2 sequences are SNHLY and FYNNEI. V was trimmed by 1 base and J by 5 bases, leaving 12 bases between them. Here the CDR3 reads CASSEVYRANEQYF. The CDR3 coding sequence is TGTGCCAGCAGTGAAGTATACAGGGCCAACGAGCAGTACTTC.

This clonotype turned up a few times. V gene TRBV29-1 combines with J gene TRBJ2-3, with TRBD2 matching over 8 bases. CDR1 is SQVTM and CDR2 is ANQGSEA in the germline V gene. The CDR3 is 14 residues long. V dropped 6 bases and J dropped 1; count of bases not matched to a gene: 6. CDR3 sequence (DNA): TGCAGCGTCCAAGCGGGAGTGGGCACAGATACGCAGTATTTT. Its protein is CSVQAGVGTDTQYF.

Only a few counts were recorded for this clonotype. The rearrangement joins TRBV12-3 or TRBV12-4 to TRBJ1-6, with 8 bases identical to TRBD1. The J segment lost 9 bases and the V segment lost 4 bases, leaving 17 bases of the junction unmatched. CDR3 size: 18 residues. This chain's CDR3 is CASSSLGRTGFFPSPLHF. For the CDR3, the DNA is TGTGCCAGCAGTTCCTTGGGCAGGACAGGGTTCTTTCCTTCACCCCTCCACTTT.